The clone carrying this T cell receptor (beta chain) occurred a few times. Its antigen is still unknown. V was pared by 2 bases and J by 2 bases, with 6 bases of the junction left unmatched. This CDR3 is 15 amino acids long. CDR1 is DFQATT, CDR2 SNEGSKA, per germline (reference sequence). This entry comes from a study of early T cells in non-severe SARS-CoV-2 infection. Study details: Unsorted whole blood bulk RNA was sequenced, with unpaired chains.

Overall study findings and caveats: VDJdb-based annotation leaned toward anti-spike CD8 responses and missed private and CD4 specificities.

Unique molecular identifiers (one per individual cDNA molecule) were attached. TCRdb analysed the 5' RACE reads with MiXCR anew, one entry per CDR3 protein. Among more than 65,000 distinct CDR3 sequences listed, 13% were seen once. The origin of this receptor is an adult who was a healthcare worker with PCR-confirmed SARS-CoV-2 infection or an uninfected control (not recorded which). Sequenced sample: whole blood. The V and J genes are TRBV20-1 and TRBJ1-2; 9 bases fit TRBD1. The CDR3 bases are TGCAGTGCTAGAATCACCGGACAGGGGAACTATGGCTACACCTTC. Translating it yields CSARITGQGNYGYTF.